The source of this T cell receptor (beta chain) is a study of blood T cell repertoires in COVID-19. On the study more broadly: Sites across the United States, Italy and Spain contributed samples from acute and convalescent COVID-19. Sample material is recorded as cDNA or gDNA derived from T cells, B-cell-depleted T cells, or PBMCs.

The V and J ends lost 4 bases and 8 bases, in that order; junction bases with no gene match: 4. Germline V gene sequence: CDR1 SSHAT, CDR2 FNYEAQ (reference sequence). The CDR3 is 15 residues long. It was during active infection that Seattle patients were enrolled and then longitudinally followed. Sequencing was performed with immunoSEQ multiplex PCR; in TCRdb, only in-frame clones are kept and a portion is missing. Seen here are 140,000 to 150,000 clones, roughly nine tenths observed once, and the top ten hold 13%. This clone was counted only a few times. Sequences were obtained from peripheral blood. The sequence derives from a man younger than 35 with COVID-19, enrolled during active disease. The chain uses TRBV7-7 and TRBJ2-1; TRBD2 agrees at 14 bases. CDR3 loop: CASSSGTSGSHEQFF. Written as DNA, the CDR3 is TGTGCCAGCAGCTCGGGGACTAGCGGGAGCCATGAGCAGTTCTTC.